The 15 T cell receptor beta chains given below trace back to one sample, sequenced in a study of blood T cell repertoires in COVID-19. Data came from immunoSEQ multiplex PCR; TCRdb stores just in-frame clones and leaves some out. In the table there are about 480,000 clones, 70% to 90% of which are singletons. The specimen was peripheral blood. All receptors come from a woman in her fifties or sixties with COVID-19, enrolled during active disease.

The rearrangement links TRBV5-1 to TRBJ2-5; TRBD2 matches 13 bases. Trimming removed 1 base from V and 4 bases from J; junction bases left unmatched: 10. CDR3 length: 18 amino acids. Germline lookup yields CDR1 SGHRS and CDR2 YFSETQ. This CDR3 is CASSLRTSGGATGETQYF. The CDR3 nucleotides are TGCGCCAGCAGCTTGCGCACTAGCGGGGGGGCTACGGGAGAGACCCAGTACTTC.

The chain recombines TRBV30 with TRBJ2-7, with D tentatively TRBD2 (6 bases). The V end lost 1 base, the J end lost 2 bases, and 15 bases lay between the germline ends. CDR3 length equals 15 residues. Germline loops: CDR1 GTSNPN, CDR2 SVGIG (reference sequence). This CDR3 is CAWSGGWGEPYEQYF. The CDR3 nucleotides are TGTGCCTGGAGTGGTGGGTGGGGGGAACCCTACGAGCAGTACTTC.

This chain links TRBV5-4 with TRBJ1-6, with unresolved D. The CDR3 contains 16 residues. Trimming took 5 bases from V and 0 from J, leaving 12 bases between them. The germline V gene encodes CDR1 SGHNT and CDR2 YYREEE (reference sequence). The CDR3 DNA reads TGTGCCAGCAGAGACATGGCGAGCTCCTATAATTCACCCCTCCACTTT. Translating gives CASRDMASSYNSPLHF.

The CDR3 region has the DNA TGTGCCAGCAGCCCCCGGACAACTCCCTACGAGCAGTACTTC. This encodes CASSPRTTPYEQYF. This sequence joins TRBV7-9 and TRBJ2-7; D might be TRBD1 (5 bases). Germline lookup yields CDR1 SEHNR and CDR2 FQNEAQ (reference sequence). Trimming cost V 5 bases and J 2 bases, with 13 bases left between them. This CDR3 has 14 amino acids. Based on the CDR3 plus reference TRBV7-9 and TRBJ2-7, the full variable domain is DTGVSQNPRHKITKRGQNVTFRCDPISEHNRLYWYRQTLGQGPEFLTYFQNEAQLEKSRLLSDRFSAERPKGSFSTLEIQRTEQGDSAMYLCASSPRTTPYEQYFGPGTRLTVT.

This clone appeared a single time. The CDR3 nucleotides are TGTGCCGCAGACAGGGGGCCGGCCACTGAAGCTTTCTTT. Amino acids: CAADRGPATEAFF. This chain uses TRBV30 with TRBJ1-1; TRBD1 matches 10 bases. There are 13 residues in the CDR3. The V gene end was trimmed by 8 bases and the J gene end by 4 bases; junction bases not matched to a gene: 7. CDR1 GTSNPN and CDR2 SVGIG come from the germline V gene (reference sequence).

This rearrangement joins TRBV24-1 to TRBJ1-3, with D perhaps TRBD1 (5 bases). CDR1 KGHDR and CDR2 SFDVKD come from the germline V gene. The CDR3 runs 12 residues. V was shortened by 9 bases and J by 3 bases, with 8 bases between the two germline ends. The CDR3 here is CATQGFGNTIYF. In DNA form, the CDR3 reads TGTGCCACCCAGGGCTTTGGAAACACCATATATTTT.

The chain joins TRBV11-1 to TRBJ2-3; the D gene is possibly TRBD2 (5 bases). This CDR3 is 16 amino acids long. Trimming removed 3 bases at V and 8 bases at J, with 21 bases between. Germline CDR1 is SGHAT and CDR2 is FQDESV (reference sequence). CDR3 in amino acids: CASSFAFAEVSGTQYF. In DNA, the CDR3 is TGTGCCAGCAGCTTCGCCTTTGCGGAGGTATCTGGTACGCAGTATTTT.

For this clone: The same CDR3 can be traced to other DNA sequences in this sample. V is TRBV19 and J is TRBJ2-7, with D tentatively TRBD2 (6 bases). Trimming removed 1 base from V and 2 bases from J, with 9 bases in between. Looked up from germline, CDR1 is LNHDA and CDR2 is SQIVND (reference sequence). The CDR3 sequence is 14 residues long. The DNA of the CDR3 is TGTGCCAGTAGTATAGGTGGAGGGGCCTACGAGCAGTACTTC. It specifies CASSIGGGAYEQYF.

The chain carries TRBV25-1 and TRBJ2-7; D is undetermined. CDR1 and CDR2 (germline): MGHDK, SYGVNS. The V and J ends lost 3 bases and 0 bases respectively, with 9 bases between them. This CDR3 is 14 amino acids long. Written as DNA, the CDR3 is TGTGCCAGCAGTGACAGTAAAAGCTCCTACGAGCAGTACTTC. Amino acids: CASSDSKSSYEQYF.

CDR3 in amino acids: CASRSKRTSTDTQYF. The CDR3 DNA is TGTGCCAGCCGGTCTAAGCGGACTAGCACAGATACGCAGTATTTT. V is TRBV2 and J is TRBJ2-3; weak D call: TRBD2 (5 bases). Germline V gene data show CDR1 as SNHLY and CDR2 as FYNNEI. CDR3 length: 15 residues. V gave up 8 bases and J gave up 0 bases, with 15 bases separating them.

The J gene is TRBJ1-1, the V gene TRBV6-5, with 9 bases fitting TRBD1. V shed 3 bases, J shed 9 bases, and the junction held 8 bases outside the gene matches. The germline gives CDR1 MNHEY, CDR2 SVGAGI. The CDR3 length is 14 residues. This CDR3 reads CASSYGRTGGKAFF. In DNA, the CDR3 is TGTGCCAGCAGTTATGGGCGAACAGGGGGCAAAGCTTTCTTT.

This rearrangement joins TRBV30 to TRBJ2-1; no reliable D call. With 1 base removed from V and 7 bases from J, the gap between germline ends came to 5 bases. Germline values: CDR1 GTSNPN, CDR2 SVGIG (reference sequence). The CDR3 contains 11 residues. The CDR3 DNA follows: TGTGCCTGGAGTGCCCTGAATGAGCAGTTCTTC. Translating gives CAWSALNEQFF.

The V call is TRBV5-8, the J call TRBJ2-2; 7 bases match TRBD1. This CDR3 contains 14 residues. The V gene's germline CDR1 is SGHTS and CDR2 YDEGEE. J gave up 5 bases and V 6 bases, and 7 bases lay outside the gene matches. The CDR3 loop is CASTLPRGTGELFF. In DNA form, the CDR3 reads TGTGCCAGCACCCTCCCCAGGGGGACCGGGGAGCTGTTTTTT.

The J gene is TRBJ2-7, the V gene TRBV19; 15 bases fit TRBD2. The CDR3 is made up of 18 amino acids. The junction had 10 bases not matched to a gene; V was cut back by 5 bases and J by 2 bases. Germline CDR1 and CDR2: LNHDA and SQIVND (reference sequence). This CDR3 is CASSPGLAGGASPYEQYF. DNA for the CDR3: TGTGCCAGTAGTCCGGGACTAGCGGGGGGCGCCTCCCCCTACGAGCAGTACTTC.

The chain combines TRBV19 with TRBJ1-5; D remains ambiguous. With 5 bases removed from V and 8 bases from J, the gap between germline ends came to 10 bases. The CDR3 consists of 12 residues. The germline CDR1 and CDR2 sequences are LNHDA and SQIVND (reference sequence). Written as DNA, the CDR3 is TGTGCCAGTAGTTTCCACATGGAGCCCCAGCATTTT. As protein: CASSFHMEPQHF.